This record looks at one T cell receptor beta chain sequence and its context. The data stem from a study of T cell changes during pregnancy in multiple sclerosis. The germline V gene has CDR1 SQVTM and CDR2 ANQGSEA. Trimming pared 8 bases from V and 1 base from J, leaving 17 bases between. The CDR3 sequence is 14 residues long. Assay: immunoSEQ multiplex PCR; the TCRdb copy retains only in-frame clones and omits some. The sample carries 20,000 or so clones, over 85% recorded once. This clonotype was sampled from a female donor in good health, enrolled as a control in a pregnancy study. Sequencing was performed on CD8+ T cells from peripheral blood mononuclear cells, taken in the second trimester of pregnancy. The chain uses TRBV29-1 and TRBJ1-1; D is possibly TRBD1 (5 bases). CDR3 sequence: CSLSGGGWNTEAFF. As DNA, the CDR3 is TGCAGCCTTTCCGGGGGGGGTTGGAACACTGAAGCTTTCTTT. The full variable domain, in which reference TRBV29-1 and TRBJ1-1 provide the parts outside the CDR3, is SAVISQKPSRDICQRGTSLTIQCQVDSQVTMMFWYRQQPGQSLTLIATANQGSEATYESGFVIDKFPISRPNLTFSTLTVSNMSPEDSSIYLCSLSGGGWNTEAFFGQGTRLTVV.